Reported below is one T cell receptor beta chain. Its antigen is currently unknown. TCR beta CDR3 amplification used RNA transcripts. Scientists carried out first-round RT-PCR using HTBI primers and then a second-round multiplex PCR. TCRdb independently ran MiXCR on the multiplex PCR reads; one entry per CDR3 protein. The sample holds about 180,000 distinct CDR3 sequences, 37% seen once. These data are taken from a study of Graves' ophthalmopathy and Graves' hyperthyroidism. Looking at the study overall: Peripheral blood was collected at initial diagnosis, before any treatment.

Broader study findings: The model achieved about 64% sensitivity and roughly 72% specificity for ophthalmopathy progression. Ophthalmopathy could be told apart from stable hyperthyroidism by a 13-signature model (about 88% sensitivity, around 79% specificity).

V shed 5 bases, J shed 2 bases, and the junction held 5 bases outside the gene matches. The CDR3 runs 15 residues. CDR1 is SGHAT and CDR2 is FQNNGV in the germline V gene. This chain links TRBV11-2 with TRBJ2-7, with 11 bases matching TRBD2. The source material was peripheral blood. This receptor was taken from a woman between 40 and 55 years old with Graves' ophthalmopathy. The CDR3 DNA is TGTGCCAGCAGCCCGTTACTAGCGGGAGCCTACGAGCAGTACTTC. The encoded protein is CASSPLLAGAYEQYF.